One sample yielded the 32 T cell receptor beta chains listed below, sequenced in a study of cytomegalovirus exposure and HLA in healthy donors. This table comes from immunoSEQ multiplex PCR, and its TCRdb copy is limited to in-frame clones, with some not included. This table has about 300,000 clones, over 75% appearing once. Sequenced input: PBMCs. These receptor sequences come from a woman in her late teens or twenties in good health and CMV-seronegative.

CDR3 coding DNA: TGTGCCAGCAGCGTAACCCCGGGACAGGGGAGTACTAGCACAGATACGCAGTATTTT. Translated: CASSVTPGQGSTSTDTQYF. The V call is TRBV9, the J call TRBJ2-3, with TRBD1 identical over 10 bases. V dropped 1 base and J dropped 0; count of bases not matched to a gene: 11. Germline-derived CDR1 and CDR2 are SGDLS and YYNGEE. The CDR3 loop spans 19 amino acids.

This chain links TRBV5-1 with TRBJ2-2; 8 bases are shared with TRBD1. After removal of 0 bases from V and 1 base from J, the junction contained 2 bases not matched to a gene. The germline V gene has CDR1 SGHRS and CDR2 YFSETQ. The CDR3 sequence is 16 residues long. The CDR3 DNA is TGCGCCAGCAGCTTGGGCGGGACAGGGAACACCGGGGAGCTGTTTTTT. It translates to CASSLGGTGNTGELFF. The entire variable domain, with the rest obtained from reference TRBV5-1 and TRBJ2-2, is as follows: KAGVTQTPRYLIKTRGQQVTLSCSPISGHRSVSWYQQTPGQGLQFLFEYFSETQRNKGNFPGRFSGRQFSNSRSEMNVSTLELGDSALYLCASSLGGTGNTGELFFGEGSRLTVL.

The CDR3 nucleotides read TGTGCCAGCAGCCCGGTGGGGCGATTGGGAACCGGGGAGCTGTTTTTT. It encodes CASSPVGRLGTGELFF. This chain uses TRBV6-6 with TRBJ2-2; a possible D gene is TRBD1 (5 bases). CDR3 length: 16 residues. The germline V gene encodes CDR1 MNHNY and CDR2 SVGAGI (reference sequence). Deletions cut 6 bases from V and 5 bases from J, with 19 bases between.

In its sample, this clone was seen once. The V and J genes are TRBV27 and TRBJ1-4; 8 bases fit TRBD1. The CDR3 is 15 amino acids. The J segment lost 8 bases and the V segment lost 5 bases, leaving 10 bases of the junction unmatched. Germline V lookup: CDR1 MNHEY, CDR2 SMNVEV (reference sequence). The CDR3 nucleotides read TGTGCCAGCAGTCTCCGAGACAGGGGCGGGGAAAAACTGTTTTTT. This sequence encodes CASSLRDRGGEKLFF.

The chain links TRBV15 to TRBJ1-1; maybe TRBD1 (5 bases). The length of the CDR3 is 17 residues. Deletions cut 1 base from V and 2 bases from J, with 17 bases between. Germline CDR1 is LNHNV and CDR2 is YYDKDF (reference sequence). This CDR3 reads CATSRGRGFGANTEAFF. CDR3 coding DNA: TGTGCCACCAGCAGAGGTAGAGGCTTTGGGGCCAACACTGAAGCTTTCTTT. Variable domain in full (rest from reference TRBV15 and TRBJ1-1): DAMVIQNPRYQVTQFGKPVTLSCSQTLNHNVMYWYQQKSSQAPKLLFHYYDKDFNNEADTPDNFQSRRPNTSFCFLDIRSPGLGDTAMYLCATSRGRGFGANTEAFFGQGTRLTVV.

The rearrangement joins TRBV28 to TRBJ1-1; 10 bases agree with TRBD1. From germline, CDR1 is MDHEN and CDR2 SYDVKM. This CDR3 has 14 amino acids. V lost 4 bases, J lost 7 bases, and 6 bases stayed unmatched. The CDR3 here is CASSYPGTGDEAFF. The CDR3 DNA reads TGTGCCAGCAGTTATCCGGGGACAGGGGATGAAGCTTTCTTT.

CDR3: CASSSGSGRASGANVLTF. The DNA for the CDR3 is TGTGCCAGCAGCTCCGGTAGCGGGAGGGCATCTGGGGCCAACGTCCTGACTTTC. The rearrangement joins TRBV5-4 to TRBJ2-6; 11 bases match TRBD2. J lost 1 base, V lost 3 bases, and 6 bases had no gene match. This CDR3 contains 18 residues. Germline CDR1 is SGHNT and CDR2 is YYREEE (reference sequence).

This clone was seen a handful of times. The chain carries TRBV5-1 and TRBJ1-2; 7 bases match TRBD1. Germline CDR1 and CDR2: SGHRS and YFSETQ. Unmatched junction bases numbered 8, after V lost 3 bases and J lost 6 bases. This CDR3 has 14 amino acids. CDR3 residues: CASSSTRQGNGYTF. The CDR3 DNA reads as TGCGCCAGCAGCTCTACAAGACAGGGCAATGGCTACACCTTC.

The rearrangement links TRBV4-3 to TRBJ2-7, with 8 bases fitting TRBD2. Trimming cost V 3 bases and J 6 bases; bases outside gene matches: 16. The CDR3 has 17 amino acids. Germline V gene data show CDR1 as LGHNA and CDR2 as YSLEER. CDR3 nucleotides: TGCGCCAGCAGCCATACGCGACTAGCGATGGCGTCGGGCGAGCAGTACTTC. Its translation: CASSHTRLAMASGEQYF.

The chain employs TRBV2 and TRBJ1-2, with 8 bases identical to TRBD1. The germline CDR1 and CDR2 sequences are SNHLY and FYNNEI. Trimming removed 5 bases from V and 1 base from J; junction bases left unmatched: 9. This CDR3 is built from 16 residues. CDR3 region: CASSTTGASVNYGYTF. The CDR3 DNA is TGTGCCAGCAGTACGACAGGGGCATCCGTTAACTATGGCTACACCTTC. Looking up the rest from reference TRBV2 and TRBJ1-2 gives the full variable domain: EPEVTQTPSHQVTQMGQEVILRCVPISNHLYFYWYRQILGQKVEFLVSFYNNEISEKSEIFDDQFSVERPDGSNFTLKIRSTKLEDSAMYFCASSTTGASVNYGYTFGSGTRLTVV.

CDR3 coding DNA: TGTGCCAGCAGCTTCCTAGGGGGCCGTGGCTACACCTTC. It encodes CASSFLGGRGYTF. The rearrangement joins TRBV28 to TRBJ1-2, with 7 positions matching TRBD1. V dropped 6 bases and J dropped 7; count of bases not matched to a gene: 8. This CDR3 is 13 amino acids long. The germline gives CDR1 MDHEN, CDR2 SYDVKM.

This chain links TRBV9 with TRBJ2-1; D may be TRBD2 (6 bases). Germline loops: CDR1 SGDLS, CDR2 YYNGEE. V lost 0 bases and J lost 6, with 13 bases in between. The CDR3 sequence is 15 residues long. The CDR3 protein is CASSVVVGSGNEQFF. CDR3 coding DNA: TGTGCCAGCAGCGTAGTGGTCGGGAGTGGCAATGAGCAGTTCTTC. The full variable domain, with the rest looked up from reference TRBV9 and TRBJ2-1, is DSGVTQTPKHLITATGQRVTLRCSPRSGDLSVYWYQQSLDQGLQFLIQYYNGEERAKGNILERFSAQQFPDLHSELNLSSLELGDSALYFCASSVVVGSGNEQFFGPGTRLTVL.

Turning to this clone: The sample has other DNA sequences that encode this CDR3 too. The chain joins TRBV19 to TRBJ1-5, with 9 positions matching TRBD1. Germline CDR1 is LNHDA and CDR2 is SQIVND (reference sequence). The CDR3 sequence is 17 residues long. The V segment lost 1 base and the J segment 3 bases; nucleotides outside the gene matches: 7. The CDR3 sequence: CASSIVGTGISNQPQHF. DNA of the CDR3: TGTGCCAGTAGTATAGTCGGGACAGGGATCTCCAATCAGCCCCAGCATTTT.

The rearrangement joins TRBV27 to TRBJ2-7; tentatively, D is TRBD1 (5 bases). The CDR3 loop spans 13 amino acids. Germline V gene lookup returns CDR1 MNHEY and CDR2 SMNVEV (reference sequence). Deletions cut 5 bases from V and 5 bases from J, with 13 bases between. CDR3 in amino acids: CASSKDRSNEQYF. The CDR3 DNA follows: TGTGCCAGCAGTAAAGACAGAAGCAACGAGCAGTACTTC.

The chain employs TRBV9 and TRBJ2-3, with 8 bases aligning to TRBD2. Looked up from germline, CDR1 is SGDLS and CDR2 is YYNGEE. V dropped 1 base and J dropped 1; count of bases not matched to a gene: 11. The CDR3 sequence is 18 residues long. DNA for the CDR3: TGTGCCAGCAGCGTATACCGGACTAGCACCACGGGCACAGATACGCAGTATTTT. Encoded protein: CASSVYRTSTTGTDTQYF.

Details on this clone: This specimen includes other DNA sequences encoding the same CDR3. The rearrangement joins TRBV7-2 to TRBJ2-7, with D possibly TRBD2 on 5 matching bases. V gave up 5 bases and J gave up 1 base, with 12 bases separating them. CDR3 length equals 14 residues. Germline loops: CDR1 SGHTA, CDR2 FQGNSA. CDR3 in amino acids: CASSLTRGSYEQYF. CDR3 in DNA: TGTGCCAGCAGCCTTACTCGGGGATCCTACGAGCAGTACTTC.

V and J are TRBV28 and TRBJ1-3, with 7 bases matching TRBD1. The CDR3 extends over 19 amino acids. Germline values: CDR1 MDHEN, CDR2 SYDVKM. V lost 3 bases and J lost 0; bases outside the gene matches: 14. The CDR3, as DNA: TGTGCCAGCAGTTTCGGGACAGTAATGGCAAGGGTCTCTGGAAACACCATATATTTT. As protein: CASSFGTVMARVSGNTIYF.

There are a few counts of this clone. This chain uses TRBV29-1 with TRBJ1-2, with 9 bases aligning to TRBD1. V trimming: 1 base; J trimming: 5 bases; junction bases outside the gene matches: 2. Germline CDR1 reads SQVTM; CDR2 reads ANQGSEA. The CDR3 totals 13 residues. CDR3 coding DNA: TGCAGCGTTGAAGTAGGACAGGGGTATGGCTACACCTTC. It codes for CSVEVGQGYGYTF.

This sequence joins TRBV7-7 and TRBJ2-2; 8 positions match TRBD1. Germline values: CDR1 SSHAT, CDR2 FNYEAQ (reference sequence). The CDR3 extends over 14 amino acids. V gave up 2 bases and J gave up 6 bases; unmatched junction bases: 2. The CDR3 DNA follows: TGTGCCAGCAGCTTAAACAGGGGGGCCGGGGAGCTGTTTTTT. It is translated as CASSLNRGAGELFF.

The J gene is TRBJ1-2, the V gene TRBV14; 7 bases are a match to TRBD1. Per germline, CDR1 SGHDN and CDR2 FVKESK. V gave up 1 base and J gave up 3 bases; unmatched junction bases: 14. The CDR3 loop spans 18 amino acids. CDR3 loop: CASSQGPQRGGADYGYTF. The DNA of the CDR3 is TGTGCCAGCAGCCAAGGACCTCAAAGAGGGGGCGCGGACTATGGCTACACCTTC.

The chain joins TRBV5-1 to TRBJ2-2, with a weak D call TRBD1 (6 bases). V was pared by 9 bases and J by 4 bases, with 16 bases between. This CDR3 is 14 amino acids long. Germline values: CDR1 SGHRS, CDR2 YFSETQ. CDR3: CATEPGHRTGELFF. The CDR3 DNA follows: TGCGCCACCGAACCGGGACACCGCACCGGGGAGCTGTTTTTT. The complete variable domain, with remaining parts taken from reference TRBV5-1 and TRBJ2-2, reads KAGVTQTPRYLIKTRGQQVTLSCSPISGHRSVSWYQQTPGQGLQFLFEYFSETQRNKGNFPGRFSGRQFSNSRSEMNVSTLELGDSALYLCATEPGHRTGELFFGEGSRLTVL.

The V gene is TRBV15, the J gene TRBJ2-1; D not resolved. This CDR3 is 14 amino acids long. CDR1 and CDR2 from the germline V gene are LNHNV and YYDKDF (reference sequence). Trimming cost V 4 bases and J 8 bases, with 15 bases left between them. CDR3 sequence (DNA): TGTGCCACCAGCAACCAGGTGGGTCTGGATGAGCAGTTCTTC. Translating it yields CATSNQVGLDEQFF.

The genes are TRBV7-9 and TRBJ1-2, with a weak D call TRBD1 (5 bases). The CDR3 runs to 13 residues. Germline loops: CDR1 SEHNR, CDR2 FQNEAQ (reference sequence). Trimming left V 4 bases short and J 0 bases short, with 6 bases between. The CDR3 DNA follows: TGTGCCAGCAGCTCCAGGGCTAACTATGGCTACACCTTC. Protein product: CASSSRANYGYTF.

This chain connects TRBV30 to TRBJ2-4; the match to TRBD2 covers 7 bases. CDR1 and CDR2 from the germline V gene are GTSNPN and SVGIG (reference sequence). The trim removed 2 bases at V and 8 bases at J, leaving 6 bases unmatched. The CDR3 spans 13 residues. CDR3 in DNA: TGTGCCTGGAGTCACAACAGCGGGGACATTCAGTACTTC. Translated, it gives CAWSHNSGDIQYF.

V gene TRBV27 combines with J gene TRBJ2-5; D is uncertain. The germline CDR1 and CDR2 sequences are MNHEY and SMNVEV (reference sequence). V gave up 6 bases and J gave up 0 bases, with 8 bases separating them. The CDR3 is 13 residues long. CDR3 protein: CASRNRYQETQYF. The CDR3 DNA reads as TGTGCCAGCAGAAACCGGTACCAAGAGACCCAGTACTTC.

This chain uses TRBV18 with TRBJ2-7; 8 bases align to TRBD2. The CDR3 consists of 13 residues. V lost 5 bases and J lost 6; bases outside the gene matches: 6. Per germline, CDR1 KGHSH and CDR2 LQKENI. CDR3 residues: CASSMGLVAEQYF. DNA for the CDR3: TGTGCCAGCTCAATGGGACTAGTGGCCGAGCAGTACTTC.

The chain joins TRBV11-1 to TRBJ2-2, with D possibly matching TRBD1 (6 bases). V lost 5 bases, J lost 1 base, and 8 bases lay in between. The CDR3 contains 14 residues. Germline lookup yields CDR1 SGHAT and CDR2 FQDESV (reference sequence). The CDR3 sequence: CASSPGQNTGELFF. The DNA for the CDR3 is TGTGCCAGCAGCCCGGGACAGAACACCGGGGAGCTGTTTTTT.

J is TRBJ2-1 and V is TRBV9; 7 bases fit TRBD2. This CDR3 has 14 amino acids. With V trimmed by 0 bases and J by 9 bases, 6 bases remained unmatched. The germline CDR1 and CDR2 sequences are SGDLS and YYNGEE. CDR3 sequence reads: CASSVATTSLEQFF. CDR3 in DNA: TGTGCCAGCAGCGTAGCTACGACTAGCCTTGAGCAGTTCTTC.

In DNA, the CDR3 is TGCGCCTACTCAGGGACACGTAGCACAGATACGCAGTATTTT. Amino acids: CAYSGTRSTDTQYF. The chain links TRBV10-1 to TRBJ2-3, with D possibly TRBD1 on 6 matching bases. The CDR3 runs to 14 residues. CDR1 is WNHNN and CDR2 is SYGVQD in the germline V gene (reference sequence). The V end was cut by 11 bases, the J end by 0 bases, with 15 bases between.

This chain joins TRBV4-1 and TRBJ2-2; D gene uncertain. V dropped 1 base and J dropped 7 bases, with 4 bases sitting between them. This CDR3 spans 12 amino acids. Germline lookup yields CDR1 MGHRA and CDR2 YSYEKL. The CDR3 region is CASSQALGELFF. CDR3 coding DNA: TGCGCCAGCAGCCAAGCCCTCGGGGAGCTGTTTTTT.

J is TRBJ2-1 and V is TRBV2; 13 bases are shared with TRBD2. With V trimmed by 7 bases and J by 11 bases, 8 bases remained unmatched. The CDR3 is 14 residues long. Germline loops: CDR1 SNHLY, CDR2 FYNNEI. The CDR3 spells CASKRPGLAGKQFF. CDR3 nucleotide sequence: TGTGCCAGCAAAAGACCGGGACTAGCGGGAAAGCAGTTCTTC. Full variable domain (outside the CDR3, taken from reference TRBV2 and TRBJ2-1): EPEVTQTPSHQVTQMGQEVILRCVPISNHLYFYWYRQILGQKVEFLVSFYNNEISEKSEIFDDQFSVERPDGSNFTLKIRSTKLEDSAMYFCASKRPGLAGKQFFGPGTRLTVL.

CDR3 DNA: TGTGCCAGCAGCTTGGTGGGGGCGTCCTACGAGCAGTACTTC. Its translation is CASSLVGASYEQYF. This chain joins TRBV7-8 and TRBJ2-7; D is perhaps TRBD1 (6 bases). The ends were cut back, 3 bases at V and 1 base at J, with 10 bases in the middle. Germline assignment: CDR1 SGHVS and CDR2 FQNEAQ. The CDR3 covers 14 residues. Filled out from reference TRBV7-8 and TRBJ2-7, the complete variable domain reads GAGVSQSPRYKVAKRGQDVALRCDPISGHVSLFWYQQALGQGPEFLTYFQNEAQLDKSGLPSDRFFAERPEGSVSTLKIQRTQQEDSAVYLCASSLVGASYEQYFGPGTRLTVT.